Listed here is a single T cell receptor beta chain. The CDR3 extends over 15 amino acids. J was trimmed by 1 base and V by 0 bases; bases with no gene match: 2. The germline CDR1 and CDR2 sequences are SGHDT and YYEEEE. Time point reported: peripheral blood 6 weeks after treatment start. Peripheral blood mononuclear cells were collected from every patient before and during treatment, yielding between 1 and 8 samples per patient. Sequencing was performed with immunoSEQ multiplex PCR; in TCRdb, only in-frame clones are kept and a portion is missing. The table includes around 49,000 clones, roughly four fifths detected once. This specimen belongs to a study of PD-L1 blockade in urothelial cancer. About the study: Atezolizumab therapy began for patients in the mid-2010s, dosed at 1,200 mg intravenously every 3 weeks. Prior regimens of chemotherapy numbered 0 to 3 per patient.

The sample in question was PBMCs, obtained around atezolizumab (anti-PD-L1) treatment. The source is a man aged 55 to 70 with urothelial cancer. The rearrangement joins TRBV5-6 to TRBJ2-3, with 7 bases lining up with TRBD1. Written as DNA, the CDR3 is TGTGCCAGCAGCTTGGAAGACAGGGGCACAGATACGCAGTATTTT. Residues: CASSLEDRGTDTQYF.